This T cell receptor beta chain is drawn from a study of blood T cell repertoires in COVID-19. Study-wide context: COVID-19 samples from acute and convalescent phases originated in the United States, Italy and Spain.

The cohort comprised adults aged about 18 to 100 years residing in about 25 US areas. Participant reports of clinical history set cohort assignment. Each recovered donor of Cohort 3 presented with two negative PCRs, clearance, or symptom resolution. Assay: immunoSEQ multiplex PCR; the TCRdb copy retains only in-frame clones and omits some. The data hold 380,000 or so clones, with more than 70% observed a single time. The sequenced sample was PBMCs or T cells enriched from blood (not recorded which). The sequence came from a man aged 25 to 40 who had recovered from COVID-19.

CDR3 DNA: TGTGCCAGCAGCCCCACCGGCTCTGGAAACACCATATATTTT. Amino acids: CASSPTGSGNTIYF. The V gene is TRBV9, the J gene TRBJ1-3; D is unresolved. The germline CDR1 and CDR2 sequences are SGDLS and YYNGEE. Deletions cut 4 bases from V and 0 bases from J, with 8 bases between. The CDR3 length is 14 residues.